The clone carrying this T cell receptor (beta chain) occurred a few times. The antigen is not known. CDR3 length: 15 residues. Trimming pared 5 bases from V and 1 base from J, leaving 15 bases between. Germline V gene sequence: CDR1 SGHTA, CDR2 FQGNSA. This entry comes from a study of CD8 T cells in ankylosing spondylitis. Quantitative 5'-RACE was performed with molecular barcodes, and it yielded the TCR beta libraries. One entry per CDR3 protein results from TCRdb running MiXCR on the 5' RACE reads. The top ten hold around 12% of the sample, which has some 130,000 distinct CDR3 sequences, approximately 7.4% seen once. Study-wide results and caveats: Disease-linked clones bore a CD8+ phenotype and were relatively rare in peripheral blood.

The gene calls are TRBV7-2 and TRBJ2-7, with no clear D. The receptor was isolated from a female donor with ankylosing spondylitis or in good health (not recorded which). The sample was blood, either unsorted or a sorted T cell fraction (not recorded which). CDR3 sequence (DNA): TGTGCCAGCAGCCCCCGGCTCGGACCTTCCTACGAGCAGTACTTC. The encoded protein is CASSPRLGPSYEQYF. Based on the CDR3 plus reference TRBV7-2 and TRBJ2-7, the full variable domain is GAGVSQSPSNKVTEKGKDVELRCDPISGHTALYWYRQSLGQGLEFLIYFQGNSAPDKSGLPSDRFSAERTGGSVSTLTIQRTQQEDSAVYLCASSPRLGPSYEQYFGPGTRLTVT.